Listed below are T cell receptor beta chains from one sample, sequenced in a study of cytomegalovirus exposure and HLA in healthy donors. The data were produced by immunoSEQ multiplex PCR, yet TCRdb's version contains in-frame clones alone and is incomplete. The sample includes tens of thousands of clones, about three quarters of them seen just once. Sequencing was performed on PBMCs. The receptor source for this set is a man younger than 45 in good health and CMV-seropositive. Each CDR3 is given with its conserved first and last residue. A D gene is named only where the DNA matches it firmly. A row's size may be missing; if present it is once, few, many or a size class.

DNA: TGTGCCAGCAGCGGACCGACAGGGGGCTCGGGTACGCAGTATTTT
CDR3: CASSGPTGGSGTQYF
D: TRBD1
size: few
V: TRBV2
J: TRBJ2-3

DNA: TGTGCCACCAGCAGAGATAGGGGACAGATGGAGCAGTACTTC
CDR3: CATSRDRGQMEQYF
D: TRBD1
size: once
V: TRBV15
J: TRBJ2-5

DNA: TGTGCCAGCAGTCTCTCCCCGGGACTAGCGGGGTCAGATACGCAGTATTTT
CDR3: CASSLSPGLAGSDTQYF
D: TRBD2
size: -
V: TRBV28
J: TRBJ2-3

DNA: TGCGCCAGCAGCCAAGGGGGGATGACAGGAAATGGCTACACCTTC
CDR3: CASSQGGMTGNGYTF
D: -
size: few
V: TRBV4-1
J: TRBJ1-2

DNA: TGTGCCATCAGTGGGGGACAGGGGGGTACGGGCGAGCAGTACTTC
CDR3: CAISGGQGGTGEQYF
D: TRBD1
size: once
V: TRBV10-3
J: TRBJ2-7

DNA: TGTGCCAGCAGCGCCACAGGGAGTTCTTCCTACGAGCAGTACTTC
CDR3: CASSATGSSSYEQYF
D: -
size: medium-sized
V: TRBV7-9
J: TRBJ2-7

DNA: TGCGCCAGCAGCTTGGCGGGACAGCCCACTGAAGCTTTCTTT
CDR3: CASSLAGQPTEAFF
D: TRBD1
size: -
V: TRBV5-1
J: TRBJ1-1

DNA: TGTGCCTGGAGTGGCTCACTAGCCCCACCCACAGATACGCAGTATTTT
CDR3: CAWSGSLAPPTDTQYF
D: -
size: -
V: TRBV30
J: TRBJ2-3

DNA: TGCGCCAGCAGCTTGGTCCCCAGGGGCCAAGAGACCCAGTACTTC
CDR3: CASSLVPRGQETQYF
D: -
size: -
V: TRBV5-1
J: TRBJ2-5

DNA: TGTGCCAGCAGTTTAGGTGGGCCGTCGAGTTCACCCCTCCACTTT
CDR3: CASSLGGPSSSPLHF
D: -
size: -
V: TRBV28
J: TRBJ1-6

DNA: TGTGCCAGCAGCCTACAGGGGATGGACTATGGCTACACCTTC
CDR3: CASSLQGMDYGYTF
D: TRBD1
size: few
V: TRBV6-5
J: TRBJ1-2

DNA: TGTGCCAGCAGTTACGGTGTGGGCTCCTATGGCTACACCTTC
CDR3: CASSYGVGSYGYTF
D: -
size: once
V: TRBV6-5
J: TRBJ1-2

DNA: TGTGCCAGCAGCCTTCAAGGCAAGGGGCCAGCTGAAGCTTTCTTT
CDR3: CASSLQGKGPAEAFF
D: -
size: -
V: TRBV27
J: TRBJ1-1

DNA: TGTGCCAGCAGCTTTTCACTAGGGTACGAGCAGTACTTC
CDR3: CASSFSLGYEQYF
D: -
size: few
V: TRBV7-2
J: TRBJ2-7

DNA: TGTGCCAGCAGCGTGGGCGGGGGAACCACTGAAGCTTTCTTT
CDR3: CASSVGGGTTEAFF
D: -
size: -
V: TRBV9
J: TRBJ1-1

DNA: TGCGCCAGCAGCTTGCTGCCAGTTAACACCGGGGAGCTGTTTTTT
CDR3: CASSLLPVNTGELFF
D: -
size: -
V: TRBV5-1
J: TRBJ2-2

DNA: TGTGCCAGCAGGAGGGACTCCTACGAGCAGTACTTC
CDR3: CASRRDSYEQYF
D: -
size: -
V: TRBV5-6
J: TRBJ2-7

DNA: TGTGCCAGCAGCTTTGGGTTCTCGGGTACTTTGGTGGGCTACACCTTC
CDR3: CASSFGFSGTLVGYTF
D: -
size: -
V: TRBV5-6
J: TRBJ1-2

DNA: TGTGCTAGTGGTTTGCCCCTCCGGACAGGGGGCGCGAATGGCTACACCTTC
CDR3: CASGLPLRTGGANGYTF
D: TRBD1
size: -
V: TRBV12-5
J: TRBJ1-2

DNA: TGTGCCAGCAGTCCCTCCCTCGGGGAAGTGGATCAGCCCCAGCATTTT
CDR3: CASSPSLGEVDQPQHF
D: -
size: -
V: TRBV25-1
J: TRBJ1-5

DNA: TGTGCCAGCAGCTCTCAGGGACTGGGGGATTCACCCCTCCACTTT
CDR3: CASSSQGLGDSPLHF
D: -
size: few
V: TRBV6-6
J: TRBJ1-6

DNA: TGCAGCGGAGACAGGGGCACCGGGGAGCTGTTTTTT
CDR3: CSGDRGTGELFF
D: TRBD1
size: -
V: TRBV29-1
J: TRBJ2-2

DNA: TGTGCCAGCAGTGAAGACAATACCATGAACACTGAAGCTTTCTTT
CDR3: CASSEDNTMNTEAFF
D: -
size: -
V: TRBV2
J: TRBJ1-1

DNA: TGTGCCAGCAGCTGGACAACAGAGACTGAAGCTTTCTTT
CDR3: CASSWTTETEAFF
D: -
size: -
V: TRBV7-2
J: TRBJ1-1

DNA: TGTGCCAGCAGCGGCCGGACTAGCGGGGGCCACACAGATACGCAGTATTTT
CDR3: CASSGRTSGGHTDTQYF
D: TRBD2
size: -
V: TRBV4-2
J: TRBJ2-3

DNA: TGTGCCAGCAGGGCAGGGTCTGGAAACACCATATATTTT
CDR3: CASRAGSGNTIYF
D: -
size: few
V: TRBV7-6
J: TRBJ1-3

DNA: TGCGCCAGCAGCTTGATATACTACAATGAGCAGTTCTTC
CDR3: CASSLIYYNEQFF
D: -
size: -
V: TRBV5-1
J: TRBJ2-1

DNA: TGCGCCAGCAGCCAAGATCGCAGGGTCTGGGCCAACGTCCTGACTTTC
CDR3: CASSQDRRVWANVLTF
D: -
size: -
V: TRBV4-3
J: TRBJ2-6

DNA: TGTGCCAGCAGCTCAGACAGGGGAGGCGGCTACACCTTC
CDR3: CASSSDRGGGYTF
D: TRBD1
size: -
V: TRBV7-2
J: TRBJ1-2

DNA: TGCAGCGTTCGACTGGTATCCAACACCGGGGAGCTGTTTTTT
CDR3: CSVRLVSNTGELFF
D: -
size: -
V: TRBV29-1
J: TRBJ2-2

DNA: TGTGCCAGCAGCCTTGTCGGGACTTCGGGTTCACCCCTCCACTTT
CDR3: CASSLVGTSGSPLHF
D: -
size: -
V: TRBV7-3
J: TRBJ1-6

DNA: TGTGCCTGGAGTCCCCCCGGGACAGAGAACACCGGGGAGCTGTTTTTT
CDR3: CAWSPPGTENTGELFF
D: TRBD1
size: -
V: TRBV30
J: TRBJ2-2

DNA: TGTGCCAGCAGTAGACAGGGGGCATCCTACGAGCAGTACTTC
CDR3: CASSRQGASYEQYF
D: TRBD1
size: few
V: TRBV6-1
J: TRBJ2-7

DNA: TGCGCCAGCAGCCAAGATCCCACAGGGGATGGCTATGGCTACACCTTC
CDR3: CASSQDPTGDGYGYTF
D: TRBD1
size: few
V: TRBV4-3
J: TRBJ1-2

DNA: TGTGCCAGTGTACCTACAGGGTACTTCAAGAGCTCCTATAATTCACCCCTCCACTTT
CDR3: CASVPTGYFKSSYNSPLHF
D: -
size: -
V: TRBV28
J: TRBJ1-6

DNA: TGCGCCAGCAGCCAAGAGCCAGGGGTGAGTTCACCCCTCCACTTT
CDR3: CASSQEPGVSSPLHF
D: -
size: -
V: TRBV4-1
J: TRBJ1-6

DNA: TGTGCCAGTAGTCGGTCAGGGGCCTACGAGCAGTACTTC
CDR3: CASSRSGAYEQYF
D: -
size: -
V: TRBV19
J: TRBJ2-7

DNA: TGCGCCAGCAGCGCGGGGACAGGGGGATGGGGCACAGATACGCAGTATTTT
CDR3: CASSAGTGGWGTDTQYF
D: TRBD1
size: -
V: TRBV5-1
J: TRBJ2-3

DNA: TGTGCCAGCAGCTTAAGGGACAGCTCACCCCTCCACTTT
CDR3: CASSLRDSSPLHF
D: TRBD1
size: -
V: TRBV7-3
J: TRBJ1-6

DNA: TGTGCCAGCAGCCAAGAAGGCGGGGGTGGGTACAATGAGCAGTTCTTC
CDR3: CASSQEGGGGYNEQFF
D: TRBD2
size: -
V: TRBV4-2
J: TRBJ2-1

DNA: TGCGCCAGCAGCCCCTGGGTCCCGGGACAGGGGAACTATGGCTACACCTTC
CDR3: CASSPWVPGQGNYGYTF
D: TRBD1
size: -
V: TRBV4-1
J: TRBJ1-2

DNA: TGTGCTAGTGGTTTGGGTACTAGCGGCCAACAAGAGACCCAGTACTTC
CDR3: CASGLGTSGQQETQYF
D: TRBD2
size: few
V: TRBV12-5
J: TRBJ2-5

DNA: TGCAGCGTTGACGTGGGCTCCCAAGAGACCCAGTACTTC
CDR3: CSVDVGSQETQYF
D: -
size: few
V: TRBV29-1
J: TRBJ2-5